Listed below are T cell receptor beta chains from one sample, sequenced in a study of blood T cells in healthy people across ages. MiXCR was run by TCRdb on the 5' RACE reads, yielding one entry per CDR3 protein. The sample yields under 750,000 distinct CDR3 sequences, around half seen once. Sequencing was carried out using blood. The source of these receptors is an elderly man in good health. CDR3s include the opening cysteine and the closing phenylalanine or tryptophan. Each record gives: J gene, D gene, V gene, clone size, CDR3 protein, CDR3 DNA. A D gene is named only where the DNA matches it firmly. Rows give clone size only sometimes, using once, few, many, or a class for an expanded clone.

>TRBJ1-1|.|TRBV20-1|.
CSAAGTTGAAAFF
TGCAGTGCCGCCGGGACCACGGGGGCGGCAGCTTTCTTT
>TRBJ2-7|TRBD2|TRBV7-9|.
CASRTSSNIDEQYF
TGTGCAAGCCGGACTAGTTCAAATATTGACGAGCAGTACTTC
>TRBJ2-7|TRBD1|TRBV25-1|.
CASSDRGQRTYEQYF
TGTGCCAGCAGTGATAGGGGACAGAGGACCTACGAGCAGTACTTC
>TRBJ2-7|TRBD2|TRBV20-1|.
CSARDQRGGRVSYEQYF
TGCAGTGCTAGAGATCAAAGGGGCGGGAGGGTGTCCTACGAGCAGTACTTC
>TRBJ2-5|TRBD1|TRBV9|.
CAASATGTGDETQYF
TGTGCCGCCAGCGCAACCGGGACAGGGGATGAGACCCAGTACTTC
>TRBJ1-5|.|TRBV15|.
CATSRDLSNSNQPQHF
TGTGCCACCAGCAGAGATCTTAGCAATAGCAATCAGCCCCAGCATTTT
>TRBJ1-1|TRBD1|TRBV7-2|.
CASSMDREATEAFF
TGTGCCAGCAGCATGGACAGGGAGGCCACTGAAGCTTTCTTT
>TRBJ2-3|TRBD2|TRBV9|once
CASSRLDGGGTDTQYF
TGTGCCAGCAGCCGCCTCGACGGGGGGGGCACCGATACGCAGTATTTT
>TRBJ2-3|TRBD1|TRBV11-1|.
CASSPLDRATQYF
TGTGCCAGCAGCCCACTCGACAGGGCTACGCAGTATTTT
>TRBJ2-7|.|TRBV29-1|few
CSVSRGNSYEQYF
TGCAGCGTGAGCCGGGGGAACTCCTACGAGCAGTACTTC
>TRBJ2-6|.|TRBV5-1|few
CASSWTGSSGANVLTF
TGCGCCAGCAGCTGGACGGGAAGCTCTGGGGCCAACGTCCTGACTTTC
>TRBJ2-7|.|TRBV11-2|.
CASSLGTVGAYEQYF
TGTGCCAGCAGCTTAGGGACAGTTGGAGCCTACGAGCAGTACTTC
>TRBJ1-4|.|TRBV6-5|once
CASRRHGSSNEKLFF
TGTGCCAGCAGACGACACGGGTCATCTAATGAAAAACTGTTTTTT
>TRBJ2-2|TRBD1|TRBV10-3|.
CAISEQGYTGELFF
TGTGCCATCAGTGAACAGGGGTACACCGGGGAGCTGTTTTTT
>TRBJ2-7|TRBD1|TRBV6-5|few
CASSYGTGRDEQYF
TGTGCCAGCAGTTACGGGACAGGCCGAGACGAGCAGTACTTC
>TRBJ2-3|.|TRBV20-1|.
CSARDQAGGGKDTQYF
TGCAGTGCTAGAGATCAGGCAGGGGGGGGGAAAGATACGCAGTATTTT
>TRBJ2-1|.|TRBV5-1|few
CASNLNGDNEQFF
TGCGCCAGCAACCTAAACGGGGACAATGAGCAGTTCTTC
>TRBJ2-5|.|TRBV7-9|.
CASRGTPQETQYF
TGTGCCAGCAGAGGAACACCTCAAGAGACCCAGTACTTC
>TRBJ2-3|.|TRBV9|.
CASSPAADTQYF
TGTGCCAGCAGCCCCGCGGCGGATACGCAGTATTTT
>TRBJ2-5|TRBD2|TRBV7-2|few
CASSSGPPTSGGLQETQYF
TGTGCCAGCAGCTCCGGTCCCCCAACTAGCGGGGGGCTCCAAGAGACCCAGTACTTC
>TRBJ2-3|.|TRBV27|.
CSSSLNRADTQYF
TGTTCCAGCAGTCTAAATAGGGCAGATACGCAGTATTTT
>TRBJ2-1|.|TRBV6-2/TRBV6-3|.
CASSLSRAWDEQFF
TGTGCCAGCAGTTTATCTAGGGCCTGGGATGAGCAGTTCTTC
>TRBJ2-1|.|TRBV7-2|.
CASSESVPEQFF
TGTGCCAGCAGCGAGTCGGTTCCTGAGCAGTTCTTC
>TRBJ2-5|.|TRBV20-1|.
CSANRAAQETQYF
TGCAGTGCCAATCGGGCAGCCCAAGAGACCCAGTACTTC
>TRBJ1-6|.|TRBV7-9|few
CASSLPGGANSPLHF
TGTGCCAGCAGCCTACCGGGCGGGGCTAATTCACCCCTCCACTTT
>TRBJ2-2|.|TRBV10-3|.
CAISESGGDHGELFF
TGTGCCATCAGTGAGTCGGGGGGAGATCACGGGGAGCTGTTTTTT
>TRBJ1-4|.|TRBV12-3/TRBV12-4|.
CASSLEAVNEKLFF
TGTGCCAGCAGTTTAGAGGCGGTGAATGAAAAACTGTTTTTT
>TRBJ2-7|.|TRBV29-1|.
CSVEVGFNEQYF
TGCAGCGTTGAGGTGGGATTCAACGAGCAGTACTTC
>TRBJ2-2|.|TRBV4-2|.
CASSPVILSTGELFF
TGTGCCAGCAGCCCGGTGATATTGTCAACCGGGGAGCTGTTTTTT
>TRBJ2-1|.|TRBV20-1|.
CSAPEDYRVGEQFF
TGCAGTGCCCCCGAAGATTACCGGGTTGGTGAGCAGTTCTTC
>TRBJ2-3|TRBD2|TRBV6-5|many
CASSYYSHTGTSGRSTDTQYF
TGTGCCAGCAGTTACTACTCCCACACCGGGACTAGCGGCCGTAGCACAGATACGCAGTATTTT
>TRBJ2-1|TRBD2|TRBV20-1|.
CSAREGTSATNEQFF
TGCAGTGCTAGAGAAGGGACTAGCGCCACTAATGAGCAGTTCTTC
>TRBJ1-2|.|TRBV6-5|.
CASSTVRGNYGYTF
TGTGCCAGCAGTACCGTCAGGGGAAACTATGGCTACACCTTC
>TRBJ2-7|.|TRBV11-3|few
CASSQTSGEQYF
TGTGCCAGCAGCCAGACGTCGGGCGAGCAGTACTTC
>TRBJ2-7|TRBD1|TRBV27|few
CASSTGSTYEQYF
TGTGCCAGTTCGACAGGGTCAACCTACGAGCAGTACTTC
>TRBJ2-4|.|TRBV9|.
CASSVVPSKNIQYF
TGTGCCAGCAGCGTAGTGCCGTCCAAAAACATTCAGTACTTC
>TRBJ2-1|TRBD2|TRBV5-1|.
CASSLASTSGGNEQFF
TGCGCCAGCAGCTTGGCCTCGACTAGCGGGGGGAATGAGCAGTTCTTC
>TRBJ1-5|.|TRBV5-1|once
CASSPSGKSNQPQHF
TGCGCCAGCAGCCCGTCCGGGAAAAGCAATCAGCCCCAGCATTTT
>TRBJ1-1|.|TRBV6-6|many
CASGVLGLNTEAFF
TGTGCCAGCGGAGTCTTGGGGTTGAACACTGAAGCTTTCTTT
>TRBJ1-5|TRBD1|TRBV20-1|.
CSAVLDGQGYSNQPQHF
TGCAGTGCTGTCCTTGATGGACAGGGTTATAGCAATCAGCCCCAGCATTTT
>TRBJ1-2|.|TRBV9|.
CASSVAGRANYGYTF
TGTGCCAGCAGCGTAGCCGGGAGGGCTAACTATGGCTACACCTTC
>TRBJ2-3|TRBD2|TRBV5-6|.
CASIPTSGSTDTQYF
TGTGCCAGCATCCCGACTAGCGGAAGCACAGATACGCAGTATTTT
>TRBJ2-5|TRBD1|TRBV12-3/TRBV12-4|few
CASSTGDSETQYF
TGTGCCAGCAGTACAGGGGATTCAGAGACCCAGTACTTC
>TRBJ1-1|.|TRBV18|.
CASSPRYQAFF
TGTGCCAGCTCACCACGGTACCAAGCTTTCTTT
>TRBJ2-3|.|TRBV15|few
CATSSDTPSDTQYF
TGTGCCACCAGCAGTGACACTCCGTCAGATACGCAGTATTTT
>TRBJ1-6|.|TRBV3-1|once
CASTRQPSQGSPLHF
TGTGCCAGCACCAGACAGCCCTCCCAGGGTTCACCCCTCCACTTT
>TRBJ1-1|.|TRBV7-2|once
CASSLDRSEAFF
TGTGCCAGCAGCTTAGATAGATCTGAAGCTTTCTTT
>TRBJ2-1|TRBD1|TRBV5-1|.
CASSFRTGLDGEQFF
TGCGCCAGCAGCTTCCGGACAGGGTTGGATGGGGAGCAGTTCTTC
>TRBJ1-3|.|TRBV30|.
CAWRDSGNTIYF
TGTGCCTGGAGGGACTCTGGAAACACCATATATTTT
>TRBJ2-7|TRBD2|TRBV20-1|.
CSAPETSDDEQYF
TGCAGTGCTCCCGAGACTAGCGACGACGAGCAGTACTTC
>TRBJ1-4|.|TRBV20-1|.
CSANIGKEKLFF
TGCAGTGCTAATATAGGGAAGGAAAAACTGTTTTTT
>TRBJ2-7|.|TRBV20-1|.
CSARDYGHLYEQYF
TGCAGTGCTAGAGATTACGGCCACCTCTACGAGCAGTACTTC
>TRBJ1-2|.|TRBV5-1|few
CASSFGGSPNYGYTF
TGCGCCAGCAGCTTCGGGGGATCCCCTAACTATGGCTACACCTTC
>TRBJ2-7|.|TRBV20-1|once
CSGAQSQGGAYEQYF
TGCAGCGGCGCTCAGAGCCAGGGAGGTGCCTACGAGCAGTACTTC